Reported below is one T cell receptor beta chain. Its specific antigen is unknown. Per-base quality was not reported, and no clone a single base away is much larger than it. TCRbeta CDR3 regions were immunosequenced from genomic DNA with the immunoSEQ Assay. Genomic DNA was amplified by bias-controlled multiplex PCR before high-throughput sequencing. As for how the authors treated the data: To quantify the absolute abundance of each unique TCRbeta CDR3 region, the sequences were collapsed and filtered. Clonality, defined as 1 minus Pielou's evenness, was calculated using only productive rearrangements. A previously published method was used to identify clones whose frequencies were significantly greater in on-treatment samples than in baseline samples. Here the immuneACCESS table is served through TCRdb, limited to in-frame sequences with V and J called. Missing clones are a known gap in these copies; in checked studies unresolved V genes cover under half, and the rest lacks a known reason. From that table come the V and J calls and clone size; the DNA was used to work out D and trimming. The sample table contains 8,900 or so clones; only one count was recorded for roughly nine tenths of them. Approximately 15% of the sample is taken by the ten largest.

This sample stems from a study of sequential checkpoint blockade in melanoma (dated by TCRdb to the late 2010s). For the study in its entirety: Patients were randomized 1:1 to first-line nivolumab followed by ipilimumab (arm A) or ipilimumab followed by nivolumab (arm B). Both trial sequences were followed by maintenance nivolumab. General study outcomes and caveats: The response-prediction model combining TCR metrics and mutation burden needs validation in larger, independent patient cohorts.

In light of the paper, this sample's treatment or condition label describes: randomized to nivolumab then ipilimumab (arm A) or the reverse (arm B). No trial patient had received prior DNA-damaging chemotherapy. Live CD3+CD8+ cells negative for CD19 and CD56 were sorted from thawed PBMCs on a FACS Aria II flow cytometer. CheckMate 064, a randomized, open-label phase II trial of sequential checkpoint blockade, was the source of the samples, all of which came from patients with melanoma. Peripheral blood mononuclear cells were obtained through leukapheresis, purified using Ficoll-Paque, and frozen in human serum containing about 9.3% DMSO. Immediately after sorting, the purity of sorted blood CD3+CD8+ cells was verified to be >98%, after which DNA was extracted. The CDR3 spans 14 residues, from the cysteine through the phenylalanine. The kept DNA is CDR3 alone, 42 bases in frame from the first base. In the germline V gene, CDR1 corresponds to MGHRA and CDR2 to YSYEKL. The germline V and J ends show losses of 0 bases and 8 bases respectively, and no gene match explains 5 bases of the junction.

Here the sequenced sample was CD8+ T cells sorted from blood (inferred from file names), taken from a patient given nivolumab and ipilimumab in sequence. This TCR was recovered from a human donor with melanoma. The rearrangement combines TRBV4-1 with TRBJ1-2, with 8 junctional bases fitting TRBD1. The bases read TGCGCCAGCAGCCAAGAACTGGACAGGGACGGCTACACCTTC. This sequence encodes CASSQELDRDGYTF.